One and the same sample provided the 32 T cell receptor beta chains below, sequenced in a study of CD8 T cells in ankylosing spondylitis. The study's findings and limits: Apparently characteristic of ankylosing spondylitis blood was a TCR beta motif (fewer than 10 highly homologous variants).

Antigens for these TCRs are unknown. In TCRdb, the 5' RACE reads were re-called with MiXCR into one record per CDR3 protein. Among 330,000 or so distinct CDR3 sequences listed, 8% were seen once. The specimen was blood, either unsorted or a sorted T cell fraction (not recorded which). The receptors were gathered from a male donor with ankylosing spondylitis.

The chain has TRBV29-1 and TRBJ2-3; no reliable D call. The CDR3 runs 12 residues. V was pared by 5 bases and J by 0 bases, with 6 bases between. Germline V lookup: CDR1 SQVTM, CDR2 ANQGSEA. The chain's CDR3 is CSVYGSTDTQYF. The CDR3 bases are TGCAGCGTTTACGGGAGCACAGATACGCAGTATTTT.

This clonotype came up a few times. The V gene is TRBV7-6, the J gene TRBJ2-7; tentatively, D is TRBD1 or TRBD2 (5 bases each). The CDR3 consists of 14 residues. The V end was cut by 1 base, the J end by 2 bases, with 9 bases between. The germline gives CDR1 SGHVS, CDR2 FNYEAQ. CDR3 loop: CASSLGADTYEQYF. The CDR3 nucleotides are TGTGCCAGCAGCTTAGGAGCGGACACCTACGAGCAGTACTTC.

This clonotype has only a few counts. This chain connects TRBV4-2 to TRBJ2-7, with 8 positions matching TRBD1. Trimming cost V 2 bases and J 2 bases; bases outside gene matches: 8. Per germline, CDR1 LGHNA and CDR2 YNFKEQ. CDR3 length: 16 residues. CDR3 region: CASSQHDRGPTYEQYF. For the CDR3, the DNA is TGTGCCAGCAGCCAACACGACAGGGGCCCTACCTACGAGCAGTACTTC.

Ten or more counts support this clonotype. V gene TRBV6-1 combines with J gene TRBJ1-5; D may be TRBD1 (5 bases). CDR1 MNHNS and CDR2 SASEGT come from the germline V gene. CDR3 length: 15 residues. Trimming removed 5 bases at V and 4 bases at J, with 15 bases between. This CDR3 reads CASSPTGGANQPQHF. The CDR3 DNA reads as TGTGCCAGCAGTCCAACAGGCGGGGCGAATCAGCCCCAGCATTTT.

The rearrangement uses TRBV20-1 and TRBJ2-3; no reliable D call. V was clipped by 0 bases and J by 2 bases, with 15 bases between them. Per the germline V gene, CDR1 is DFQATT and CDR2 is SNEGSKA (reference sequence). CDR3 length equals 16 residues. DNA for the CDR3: TGCAGTGCTAGAGATTATAAGCGTCTAAACACAGATACGCAGTATTTT. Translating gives CSARDYKRLNTDTQYF.

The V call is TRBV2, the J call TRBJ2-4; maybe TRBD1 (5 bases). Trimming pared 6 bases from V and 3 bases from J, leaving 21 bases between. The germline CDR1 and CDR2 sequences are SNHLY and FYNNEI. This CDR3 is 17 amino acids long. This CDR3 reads CASRALTAATGKNIQYF. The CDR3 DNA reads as TGTGCCAGCAGAGCCCTAACGGCAGCTACAGGCAAAAACATTCAGTACTTC. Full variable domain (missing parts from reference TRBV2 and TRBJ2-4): EPEVTQTPSHQVTQMGQEVILRCVPISNHLYFYWYRQILGQKVEFLVSFYNNEISEKSEIFDDQFSVERPDGSNFTLKIRSTKLEDSAMYFCASRALTAATGKNIQYFGAGTRLSVL.

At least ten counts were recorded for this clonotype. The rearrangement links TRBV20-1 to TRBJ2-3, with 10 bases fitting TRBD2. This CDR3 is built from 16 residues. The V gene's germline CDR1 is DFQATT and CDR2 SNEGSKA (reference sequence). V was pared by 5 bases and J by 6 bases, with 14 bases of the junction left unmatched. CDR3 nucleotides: TGCAGTGCTCCCCCTCGTTTGAGCGGGGGGGTGGATACGCAGTATTTT. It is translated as CSAPPRLSGGVDTQYF.

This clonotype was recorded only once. In DNA form, the CDR3 reads TGTGCCAGCAGCTTATTACTGTTCGACAATGAGCAGTTCTTC. It yields the protein CASSLLLFDNEQFF. This chain uses TRBV7-3 with TRBJ2-1; D not resolved. Germline values: CDR1 SGHTA, CDR2 FQGTGA. The V and J ends lost 2 bases and 5 bases respectively, with 10 bases between them. CDR3 length equals 14 residues.

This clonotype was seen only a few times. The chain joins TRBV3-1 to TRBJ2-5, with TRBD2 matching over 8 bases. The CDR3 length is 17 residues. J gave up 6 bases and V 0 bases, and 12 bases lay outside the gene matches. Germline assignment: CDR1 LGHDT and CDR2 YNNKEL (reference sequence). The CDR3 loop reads CASSQDASSGLPKTQYF. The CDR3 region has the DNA TGTGCCAGCAGCCAAGATGCGTCTAGCGGGCTCCCAAAGACCCAGTACTTC.

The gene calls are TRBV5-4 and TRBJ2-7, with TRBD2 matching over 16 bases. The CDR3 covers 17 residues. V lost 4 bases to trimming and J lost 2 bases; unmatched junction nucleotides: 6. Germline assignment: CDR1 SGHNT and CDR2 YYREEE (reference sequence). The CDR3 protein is CASSRTGTSGRAYEQYF. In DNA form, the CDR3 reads TGTGCCAGCAGCCGGACCGGGACTAGCGGGAGGGCCTACGAGCAGTACTTC.

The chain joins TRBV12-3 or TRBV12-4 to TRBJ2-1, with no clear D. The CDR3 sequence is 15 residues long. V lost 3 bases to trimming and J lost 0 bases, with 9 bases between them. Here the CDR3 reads CASSLGQDSYNEQFF. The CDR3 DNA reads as TGTGCCAGCAGTTTGGGTCAGGACTCCTACAATGAGCAGTTCTTC.

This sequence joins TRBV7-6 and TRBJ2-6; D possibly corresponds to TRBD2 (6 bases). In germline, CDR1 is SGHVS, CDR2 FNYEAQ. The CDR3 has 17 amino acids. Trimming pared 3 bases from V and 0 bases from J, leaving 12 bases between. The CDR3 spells CASSFLAESSGANVLTF. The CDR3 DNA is TGTGCCAGCAGCTTTTTAGCGGAGAGCTCTGGGGCCAACGTCCTGACTTTC.

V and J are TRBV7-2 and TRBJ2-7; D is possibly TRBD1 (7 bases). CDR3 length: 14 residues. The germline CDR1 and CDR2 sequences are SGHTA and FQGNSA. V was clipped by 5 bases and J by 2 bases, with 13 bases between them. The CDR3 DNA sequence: TGTGCCAGCAGCCCGTGGAGGGGGCCCTACGAGCAGTACTTC. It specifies CASSPWRGPYEQYF.

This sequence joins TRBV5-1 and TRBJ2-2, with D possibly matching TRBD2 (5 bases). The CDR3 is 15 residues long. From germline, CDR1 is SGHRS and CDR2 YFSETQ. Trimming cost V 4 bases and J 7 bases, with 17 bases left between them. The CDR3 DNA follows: TGCGCCAGCAGCCGGGAAGGGAGTTCCGTCGGGGAGCTGTTTTTT. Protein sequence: CASSREGSSVGELFF.

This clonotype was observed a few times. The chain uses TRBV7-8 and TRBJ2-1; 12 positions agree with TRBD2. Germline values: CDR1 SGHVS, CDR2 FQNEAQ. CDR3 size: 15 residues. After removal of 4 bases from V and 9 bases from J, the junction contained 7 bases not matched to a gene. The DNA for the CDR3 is TGTGCCAGCAGCTCGACTAGCGGGAGTTCCGGTGAGCAGTTCTTC. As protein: CASSSTSGSSGEQFF.

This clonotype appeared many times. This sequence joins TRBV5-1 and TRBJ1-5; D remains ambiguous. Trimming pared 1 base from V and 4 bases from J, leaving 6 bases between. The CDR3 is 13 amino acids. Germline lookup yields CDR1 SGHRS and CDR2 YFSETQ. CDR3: CASSLSQNQPQHF. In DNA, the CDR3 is TGCGCCAGCAGCTTGTCCCAGAATCAGCCCCAGCATTTT. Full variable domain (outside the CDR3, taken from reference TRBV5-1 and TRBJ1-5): KAGVTQTPRYLIKTRGQQVTLSCSPISGHRSVSWYQQTPGQGLQFLFEYFSETQRNKGNFPGRFSGRQFSNSRSEMNVSTLELGDSALYLCASSLSQNQPQHFGDGTRLSIL.

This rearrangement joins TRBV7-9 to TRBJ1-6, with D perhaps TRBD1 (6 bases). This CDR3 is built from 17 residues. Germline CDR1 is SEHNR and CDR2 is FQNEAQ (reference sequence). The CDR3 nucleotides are TGTGCTACCTCTGAGAGGGACATCCGCTCCTATAATTCACCCCTCCACTTT. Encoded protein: CATSERDIRSYNSPLHF.

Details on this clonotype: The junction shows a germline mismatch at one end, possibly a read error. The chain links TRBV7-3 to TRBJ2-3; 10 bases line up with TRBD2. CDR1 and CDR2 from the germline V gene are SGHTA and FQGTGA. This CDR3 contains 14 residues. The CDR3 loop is CASSSSGSTDTLYF. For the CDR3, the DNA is TGTGCCAGCAGCTCTAGCGGGAGCACAGATACGCTGTATTTT.

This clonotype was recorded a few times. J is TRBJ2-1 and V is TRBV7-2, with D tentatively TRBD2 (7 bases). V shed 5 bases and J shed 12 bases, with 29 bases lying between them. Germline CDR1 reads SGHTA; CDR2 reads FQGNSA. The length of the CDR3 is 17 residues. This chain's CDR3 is CASSVSGRGRATMRQFF. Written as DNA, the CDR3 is TGTGCCAGCAGCGTGTCCGGAAGGGGGAGGGCAACAATGAGGCAGTTCTTC.

CDR3 sequence: CAHQGNEQYF. The CDR3 DNA reads TGTGCCCACCAGGGGAACGAGCAGTACTTC. The chain employs TRBV7-8 and TRBJ2-7, with D tentatively TRBD1 (6 bases). The CDR3 is 10 amino acids. V lost 11 bases and J 5 bases, leaving 10 bases between the germline ends. CDR1 and CDR2 from the germline V gene are SGHVS and FQNEAQ.

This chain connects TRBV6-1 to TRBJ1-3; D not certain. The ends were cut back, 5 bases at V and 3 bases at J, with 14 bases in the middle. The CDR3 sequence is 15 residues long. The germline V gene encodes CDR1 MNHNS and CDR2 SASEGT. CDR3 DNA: TGTGCCAGCAGTCCCAGCAGAGCATATGGAAACACCATATATTTT. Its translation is CASSPSRAYGNTIYF.

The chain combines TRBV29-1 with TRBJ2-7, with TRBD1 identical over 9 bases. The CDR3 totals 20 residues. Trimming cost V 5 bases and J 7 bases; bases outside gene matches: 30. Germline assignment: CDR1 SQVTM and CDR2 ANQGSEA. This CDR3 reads CSVSGVRGQGVSGSREEQYF. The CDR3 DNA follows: TGCAGCGTTTCCGGAGTGCGGGGACAGGGTGTAAGTGGGAGCAGGGAAGAGCAGTACTTC.

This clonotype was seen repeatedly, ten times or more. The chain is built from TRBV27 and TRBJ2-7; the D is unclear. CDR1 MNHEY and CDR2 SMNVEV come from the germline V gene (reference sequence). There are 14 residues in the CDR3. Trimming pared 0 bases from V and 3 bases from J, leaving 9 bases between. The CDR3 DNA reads TGTGCCAGCAGTTTATCAAACTCCTACTACGAGCAGTACTTC. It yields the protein CASSLSNSYYEQYF.

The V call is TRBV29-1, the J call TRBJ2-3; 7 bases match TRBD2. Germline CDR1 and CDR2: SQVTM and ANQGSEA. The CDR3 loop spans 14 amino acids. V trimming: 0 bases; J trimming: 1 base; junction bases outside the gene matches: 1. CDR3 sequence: CSVEEGRGTDTQYF. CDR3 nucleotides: TGCAGCGTTGAAGAGGGGAGGGGCACAGATACGCAGTATTTT.

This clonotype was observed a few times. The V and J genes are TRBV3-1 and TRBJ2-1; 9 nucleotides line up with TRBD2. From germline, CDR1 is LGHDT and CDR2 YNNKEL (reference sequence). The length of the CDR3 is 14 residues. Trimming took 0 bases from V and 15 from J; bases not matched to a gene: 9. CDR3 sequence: CASSQDARLAGSFF. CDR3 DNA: TGTGCCAGCAGCCAAGATGCAAGGCTAGCGGGGTCGTTCTTC.

Written as DNA, the CDR3 is TGTGCCAGCAGCTTGTGGGACGGTCGCACAGATACGCAGTATTTT. Translating it yields CASSLWDGRTDTQYF. The gene calls are TRBV5-5 and TRBJ2-3; possibly TRBD1 or TRBD2 for D (5 bases each). Germline V gene sequence: CDR1 SGHKS, CDR2 YYEKEE (reference sequence). The CDR3 has 15 residues. Trimming took 1 base from V and 1 from J, leaving 10 bases between them.

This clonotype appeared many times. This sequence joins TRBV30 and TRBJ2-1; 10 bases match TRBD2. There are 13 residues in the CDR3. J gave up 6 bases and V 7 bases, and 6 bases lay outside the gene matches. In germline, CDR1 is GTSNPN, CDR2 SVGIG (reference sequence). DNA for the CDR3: TGTGCCTTTCAGCGGGAGGGCCGCAATGAGCAGTTCTTC. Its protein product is CAFQREGRNEQFF.

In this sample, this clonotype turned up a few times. In DNA form, the CDR3 reads TGTGCCAGCAGCTTGGGACAGGGGTTCCACAATGAGCAGTTCTTC. It specifies CASSLGQGFHNEQFF. The rearrangement uses TRBV7-3 and TRBJ2-1; 10 bases map to TRBD1. Germline lookup yields CDR1 SGHTA and CDR2 FQGTGA. V lost 3 bases, J lost 5 bases, and 4 bases stayed unmatched. The CDR3 length is 15 residues.

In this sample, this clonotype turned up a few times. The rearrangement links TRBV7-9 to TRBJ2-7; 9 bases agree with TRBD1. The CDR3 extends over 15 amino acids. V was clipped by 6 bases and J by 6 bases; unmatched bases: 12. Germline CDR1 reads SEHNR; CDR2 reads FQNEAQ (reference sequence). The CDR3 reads CASRKPDRGSLEQYF. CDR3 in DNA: TGTGCCAGCAGAAAGCCGGACAGGGGTTCCCTCGAGCAGTACTTC.

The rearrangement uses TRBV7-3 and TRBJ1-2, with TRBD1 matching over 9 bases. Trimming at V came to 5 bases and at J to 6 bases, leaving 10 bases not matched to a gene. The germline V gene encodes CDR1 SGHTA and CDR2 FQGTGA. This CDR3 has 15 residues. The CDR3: CASSEWDREGHGYTF. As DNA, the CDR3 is TGTGCCAGCAGCGAATGGGACAGGGAGGGTCATGGCTACACCTTC. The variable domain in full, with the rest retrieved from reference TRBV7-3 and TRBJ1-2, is GAGVSQTPSNKVTEKGKYVELRCDPISGHTALYWYRQSLGQGPEFLIYFQGTGAADDSGLPNDRFFAVRPEGSVSTLKIQRTERGDSAVYLCASSEWDREGHGYTFGSGTRLTVV.

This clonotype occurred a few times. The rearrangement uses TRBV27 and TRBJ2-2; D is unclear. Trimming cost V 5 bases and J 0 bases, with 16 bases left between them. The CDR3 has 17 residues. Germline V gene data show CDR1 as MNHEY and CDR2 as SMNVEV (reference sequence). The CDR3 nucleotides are TGTGCCAGCAGTCCATGGACCTCCGACGCGAACACCGGGGAGCTGTTTTTT. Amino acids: CASSPWTSDANTGELFF.

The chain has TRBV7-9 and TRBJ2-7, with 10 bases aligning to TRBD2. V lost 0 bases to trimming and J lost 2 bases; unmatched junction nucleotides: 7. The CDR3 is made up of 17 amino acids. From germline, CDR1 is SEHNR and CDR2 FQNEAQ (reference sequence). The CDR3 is CASSLARLAGVPYEQYF. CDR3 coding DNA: TGTGCCAGCAGCTTAGCTCGGCTAGCGGGAGTGCCCTACGAGCAGTACTTC.